This is a list of T cell receptor beta chains from one sample in a study of control samples from healthy donors and cancer patients. Sequenced by immunoSEQ multiplex PCR; TCRdb stores in-frame clones only, minus some. The sample has around 140,000 clones, around 92% seen once. Sequenced sample: PBMCs. The receptor source for this set is a man aged 45-65 years with head and neck cancer. CDR3s include the opening cysteine and the closing phenylalanine or tryptophan. Each record gives: D gene, clone size, J gene, V gene, CDR3 protein, CDR3 DNA. A D gene is named only where the DNA matches it firmly. The size of a clone is reported for some rows only, either as once, few or many, or as a class for expanded clones.

D: TRBD2
size: .
J: TRBJ2-3
V: TRBV28
CDR3: CASSFPLLAGGVGRDTQYF
DNA: TGTGCCAGCAGTTTCCCCCTTCTAGCGGGAGGAGTAGGAAGAGATACGCAGTATTTT

D: .
size: .
J: TRBJ2-7
V: TRBV5-1
CDR3: CASSSSAPAGEQYF
DNA: TGCGCCAGCAGCTCAAGCGCTCCGGCGGGCGAGCAGTACTTC

D: .
size: .
J: TRBJ1-3
V: TRBV30
CDR3: CAWRPLGDSGNTIYF
DNA: TGTGCCTGGCGCCCCTTGGGGGACTCTGGAAACACCATATATTTT

D: .
size: .
J: TRBJ2-1
V: TRBV7-2
CDR3: CASSLDNEQFF
DNA: TGTGCCAGCAGCTTAGACAATGAGCAGTTCTTC

D: .
size: .
J: TRBJ2-7
V: TRBV7-9
CDR3: CASNHTQTVPGEQYF
DNA: TGTGCCAGCAACCACACTCAGACTGTCCCGGGGGAGCAGTACTTC

D: TRBD2
size: .
J: TRBJ2-3
V: TRBV11-3
CDR3: CASSPGLAGRTDTQYF
DNA: TGTGCCAGCAGCCCGGGACTAGCGGGCCGCACAGATACGCAGTATTTT

D: TRBD2
size: .
J: TRBJ2-1
V: TRBV5-8
CDR3: CASSRGLAGGEYNEQFF
DNA: TGTGCCAGCAGCCGAGGACTAGCGGGAGGAGAGTACAATGAGCAGTTCTTC

D: TRBD1
size: .
J: TRBJ1-2
V: TRBV5-1
CDR3: CASSEDRVRYGYTF
DNA: TGCGCCAGCAGCGAGGACAGGGTCCGTTATGGCTACACCTTC

D: TRBD1
size: .
J: TRBJ2-1
V: TRBV11-2
CDR3: CASSRNLGQGENEQFF
DNA: TGTGCCAGCAGCCGAAACCTAGGACAGGGGGAGAATGAGCAGTTCTTC

D: TRBD2
size: .
J: TRBJ2-7
V: TRBV3-1/TRBV3-2
CDR3: CASRGTGTSPYEQYF
DNA: TGTGCCAGCAGAGGGACCGGGACTAGCCCCTACGAGCAGTACTTC

D: .
size: once
J: TRBJ2-1
V: TRBV27
CDR3: CASSWDGGNNEQFF
DNA: TGTGCCAGCAGTTGGGATGGGGGGAACAATGAGCAGTTCTTC

D: .
size: .
J: TRBJ2-1
V: TRBV5-1
CDR3: CASSLAWAGEQFF
DNA: TGCGCCAGCAGCTTGGCCTGGGCGGGAGAGCAGTTCTTC

D: .
size: .
J: TRBJ1-1
V: TRBV7-9
CDR3: CASSSPSRGAFF
DNA: TGTGCCAGCAGCTCTCCGTCACGAGGAGCTTTCTTT

D: .
size: .
J: TRBJ1-3
V: TRBV28
CDR3: CATQGSSGNTIYF
DNA: TGTGCCACCCAAGGGAGCTCTGGAAACACCATATATTTT

D: TRBD2
size: medium-sized
J: TRBJ2-7
V: TRBV5-4
CDR3: CASSGGTSGRAYEQYF
DNA: TGTGCCAGCAGCGGCGGGACTAGCGGGAGGGCGTACGAGCAGTACTTC

D: TRBD1
size: .
J: TRBJ1-2
V: TRBV9
CDR3: CASSVRDREGYTF
DNA: TGTGCCAGCAGCGTAAGGGACAGGGAGGGCTACACCTTC

D: .
size: .
J: TRBJ1-2
V: TRBV7-8
CDR3: CASSQPALDGYTF
DNA: TGTGCCAGCAGCCAACCTGCTCTTGATGGCTACACCTTC

D: .
size: .
J: TRBJ1-6
V: TRBV3-1/TRBV3-2
CDR3: CASSQGGYNSPLHF
DNA: TGTGCCAGCAGCCAAGGGGGGTATAATTCACCCCTCCACTTT

D: TRBD2
size: few
J: TRBJ2-5
V: TRBV7-9
CDR3: CASSRLPGLAFEETQYF
DNA: TGTGCCAGCAGTCGACTCCCGGGACTAGCGTTCGAAGAGACCCAGTACTTC

D: TRBD1
size: .
J: TRBJ1-4
V: TRBV28
CDR3: CASSSTGLDEKLFF
DNA: TGTGCCAGCAGTTCGACAGGGCTGGACGAAAAACTGTTTTTT

D: .
size: .
J: TRBJ1-2
V: TRBV19
CDR3: CASSLQGLTYGYTF
DNA: TGTGCCAGTAGTCTACAGGGACTTACGTATGGCTACACCTTC

D: .
size: .
J: TRBJ2-2
V: TRBV5-4
CDR3: CASSLAGLSGELFF
DNA: TGTGCCAGCAGCTTGGCGGGATTATCCGGGGAGCTGTTTTTT

D: .
size: few
J: TRBJ1-5
V: TRBV2
CDR3: CAGGSWANQPQHF
DNA: TGTGCCGGGGGGTCTTGGGCCAATCAGCCCCAGCATTTT

D: TRBD2
size: .
J: TRBJ2-7
V: TRBV7-6
CDR3: CASSLVSGGYEQYF
DNA: TGTGCCAGCAGCTTAGTTTCGGGAGGCTACGAGCAGTACTTC

D: .
size: .
J: TRBJ1-6
V: TRBV6-2/TRBV6-3
CDR3: CASSPQGNSPLHF
DNA: TGTGCCAGCAGTCCACAGGGAAATTCACCCCTCCACTTT

D: TRBD2
size: .
J: TRBJ2-5
V: TRBV24-1
CDR3: CATSDQRTSGQETQYF
DNA: TGTGCCACCAGTGACCAAAGGACTAGCGGACAAGAGACCCAGTACTTC

D: TRBD1
size: once
J: TRBJ2-7
V: TRBV19
CDR3: CASSTRDRVNEQYF
DNA: TGTGCCAGTAGTACCCGGGACAGGGTGAACGAGCAGTACTTC

D: TRBD2
size: .
J: TRBJ2-3
V: TRBV18
CDR3: CASSPPGLAGGRGTDTQYF
DNA: TGTGCCAGCTCACCCCCGGGACTAGCGGGGGGGCGAGGCACAGATACGCAGTATTTT

D: TRBD2
size: once
J: TRBJ2-3
V: TRBV5-6
CDR3: CASSLLAGATDTQYF
DNA: TGTGCCAGCAGCCTACTAGCGGGGGCCACAGATACGCAGTATTTT

D: TRBD1
size: .
J: TRBJ1-3
V: TRBV7-6
CDR3: CASSTGTGVSGNTIYF
DNA: TGTGCCAGCAGCACAGGAACAGGGGTCTCTGGAAACACCATATATTTT

D: TRBD2
size: .
J: TRBJ2-7
V: TRBV3-1/TRBV3-2
CDR3: CASSQASGGAVGWVHEQYF
DNA: TGTGCCAGCAGCCAAGCCAGCGGGGGGGCGGTCGGCTGGGTCCACGAGCAGTACTTC

D: .
size: .
J: TRBJ2-7
V: TRBV19
CDR3: CASRLGGDVSYEQYF
DNA: TGTGCCAGCAGGCTCGGAGGGGACGTCTCCTACGAGCAGTACTTC

D: .
size: .
J: TRBJ1-5
V: TRBV7-2
CDR3: CASSLVVDQPQHF
DNA: TGTGCCAGCAGCTTAGTTGTGGATCAGCCCCAGCATTTT

D: .
size: .
J: TRBJ1-1
V: TRBV7-9
CDR3: CASSSLGGREAFF
DNA: TGTGCCAGCAGCTCATTGGGGGGGCGCGAAGCTTTCTTT

D: TRBD2
size: .
J: TRBJ2-2
V: TRBV3-1/TRBV3-2
CDR3: CASSQETSGRTGGGNTGELFF
DNA: TGTGCCAGCAGCCAAGAAACCTCTGGGCGTACCGGCGGGGGGAACACCGGGGAGCTGTTTTTT

D: .
size: .
J: TRBJ1-2
V: TRBV5-6
CDR3: CASSLGEYSYGYTF
DNA: TGTGCCAGCAGCTTGGGGGAGTACTCCTATGGCTACACCTTC

D: .
size: .
J: TRBJ1-4
V: TRBV19
CDR3: CASGEQGGSEKLFF
DNA: TGTGCCAGTGGCGAACAGGGTGGCTCTGAAAAACTGTTTTTT

D: .
size: .
J: TRBJ2-7
V: TRBV4-1
CDR3: CASSQDPRGFSYEQYF
DNA: TGCGCCAGCAGCCAAGATCCCCGGGGGTTTTCCTACGAGCAGTACTTC

D: .
size: .
J: TRBJ1-2
V: TRBV9
CDR3: CASSVDTGPYGYTF
DNA: TGTGCCAGCAGCGTTGACACAGGTCCCTATGGCTACACCTTC